These 7 T cell receptor beta chains were all obtained from the same sample, sequenced in a study of cytomegalovirus exposure and HLA in healthy donors (TCRdb year 2017). The method behind the library was the immunoSEQ multiplex PCR assay. For the multiplex PCR, a mixture combining 60 forward primers for TCR Vbeta segments and 13 reverse primers for TCR Jbeta segments was used. TCRdb holds this immuneACCESS table with in-frame rearrangements only. Some clones are missing; in checked studies, unresolved V genes explain under half, and the rest has no known cause. The sample data list about 120,000 clones, and roughly four fifths of these were observed just once. Over 9% of the sample comes from the top ten. The specimen sequenced was PBMCs. Receptor source: a male donor in good health and CMV-seropositive.

The genes are TRBV6-1 and TRBJ2-7, with D possibly TRBD2 on 5 matching bases. Trimming left V 5 bases short and J 0 bases short, with 8 bases between. Germline CDR1 MNHNS, CDR2 SASEGT. The CDR3 totals 13 residues. The CDR3, as DNA: TGTGCCAGCAGTATGGACTCCTCCTACGAGCAGTACTTC. Encoded protein: CASSMDSSYEQYF.

The chain joins TRBV4-3 to TRBJ2-5; 10 bases agree with TRBD2. V trimming: 0 bases; J trimming: 5 bases; junction bases outside the gene matches: 6. Germline V gene sequence: CDR1 LGHNA, CDR2 YSLEER. The CDR3 loop spans 16 amino acids. The CDR3 DNA reads TGCGCCAGCAGCCAAGATTTAAAGCGGGGGGGGGAGACCCAGTACTTC. This sequence encodes CASSQDLKRGGETQYF.

This clone is a singleton in its sample. The gene calls are TRBV18 and TRBJ2-7; 13 positions match TRBD2. This CDR3 contains 15 residues. V shed 3 bases, J shed 3 bases, and the junction held 2 bases outside the gene matches. Looked up from germline, CDR1 is KGHSH and CDR2 is LQKENI. Here the CDR3 reads CASSPGTSGVYEQYF. The CDR3 DNA reads TGTGCCAGCTCACCCGGGACTAGCGGGGTCTACGAGCAGTACTTC.

This clone came up a few times. This chain links TRBV19 with TRBJ2-7; a possible D gene is TRBD1 (6 bases). Trimming removed 2 bases from V and 3 bases from J, with 8 bases in between. This CDR3 region has 13 residues. Germline loops: CDR1 LNHDA, CDR2 SQIVND (reference sequence). Here the CDR3 DNA reads TGTGCCAGTAGTATAACAGGGAGCTACGAGCAGTACTTC. Amino acid sequence: CASSITGSYEQYF.

This chain connects TRBV19 to TRBJ1-2; D gene uncertain. Between the trimmed V and J ends, which lost 3 bases and 8 bases, there was a span of 13 bases. CDR3 length: 13 residues. CDR1 and CDR2 from the germline V gene are LNHDA and SQIVND (reference sequence). The CDR3 nucleotides read TGTGCCAGTAGTATTTTAGGTAGAGGAGGCTACACCTTC. Its translation: CASSILGRGGYTF.

This chain uses TRBV5-1 with TRBJ2-5; TRBD1 aligns across 10 bases. V shed 4 bases, J shed 4 bases, and the junction held 1 base outside the gene matches. Germline CDR1 is SGHRS and CDR2 is YFSETQ. The CDR3 runs 13 residues. The CDR3 DNA follows: TGCGCCAGCAGCCGGGACAGGGGAGAGACCCAGTACTTC. Its translation: CASSRDRGETQYF. Using reference TRBV5-1 and TRBJ2-5 for the parts outside the CDR3, the full variable domain is KAGVTQTPRYLIKTRGQQVTLSCSPISGHRSVSWYQQTPGQGLQFLFEYFSETQRNKGNFPGRFSGRQFSNSRSEMNVSTLELGDSALYLCASSRDRGETQYFGPGTRLLVL.

This chain uses TRBV11-1 with TRBJ2-2, with D possibly TRBD1 on 5 matching bases. The germline V gene encodes CDR1 SGHAT and CDR2 FQDESV (reference sequence). The CDR3 covers 13 residues. The ends were cut back, 5 bases at V and 7 bases at J, with 11 bases in the middle. CDR3 region: CASSRQYDGELFF. DNA for the CDR3: TGTGCCAGCAGCCGACAGTACGACGGGGAGCTGTTTTTT.